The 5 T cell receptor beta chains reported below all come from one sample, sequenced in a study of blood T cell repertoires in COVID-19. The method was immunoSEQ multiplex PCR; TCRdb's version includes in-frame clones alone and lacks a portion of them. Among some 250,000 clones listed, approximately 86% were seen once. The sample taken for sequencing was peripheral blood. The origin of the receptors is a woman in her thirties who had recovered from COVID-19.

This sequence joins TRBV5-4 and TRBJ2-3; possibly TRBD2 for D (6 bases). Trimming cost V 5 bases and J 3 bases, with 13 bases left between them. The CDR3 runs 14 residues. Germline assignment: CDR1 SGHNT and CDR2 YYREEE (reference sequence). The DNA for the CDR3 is TGTGCCAGCAGTCCGGGGGTCAGAACAGATACGCAGTATTTT. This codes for CASSPGVRTDTQYF.

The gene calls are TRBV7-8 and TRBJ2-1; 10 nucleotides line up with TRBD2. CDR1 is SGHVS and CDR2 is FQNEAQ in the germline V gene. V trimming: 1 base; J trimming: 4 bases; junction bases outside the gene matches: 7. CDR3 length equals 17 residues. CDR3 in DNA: TGTGCCAGCAGCTTAGTTTCCAGGACTAGCGGATACAATGAGCAGTTCTTC. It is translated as CASSLVSRTSGYNEQFF.

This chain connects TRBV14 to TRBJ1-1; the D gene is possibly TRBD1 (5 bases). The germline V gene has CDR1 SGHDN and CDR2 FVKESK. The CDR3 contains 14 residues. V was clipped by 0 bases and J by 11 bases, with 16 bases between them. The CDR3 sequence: CASSQDIGGQRAFF. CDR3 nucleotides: TGTGCCAGCAGCCAAGATATTGGCGGACAACGGGCTTTCTTT.

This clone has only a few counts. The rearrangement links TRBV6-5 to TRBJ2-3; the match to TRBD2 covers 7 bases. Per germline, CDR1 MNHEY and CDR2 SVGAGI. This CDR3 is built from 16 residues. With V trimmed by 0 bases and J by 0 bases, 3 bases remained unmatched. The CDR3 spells CASSYSASGSTDTQYF. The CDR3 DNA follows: TGTGCCAGCAGTTACTCGGCTAGCGGAAGCACAGATACGCAGTATTTT.

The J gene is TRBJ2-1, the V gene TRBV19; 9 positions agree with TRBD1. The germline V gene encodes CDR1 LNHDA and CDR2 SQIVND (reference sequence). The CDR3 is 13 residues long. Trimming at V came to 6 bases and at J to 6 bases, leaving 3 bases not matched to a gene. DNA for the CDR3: TGTGCCAGTAGGCAGGGACAGGGCAATGAGCAGTTCTTC. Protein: CASRQGQGNEQFF.